Described below is a single T cell receptor (beta chain) sequence and its context. This entry is derived from a study of T cell changes during pregnancy in multiple sclerosis. Only in-frame clones appear in the TCRdb table, and some are missing; sequencing was by immunoSEQ multiplex PCR. The sample includes about 32,000 clones, about nine tenths of them seen just once. The sequences come from CD8+ T cells from peripheral blood mononuclear cells, collected in the second trimester of pregnancy. This receptor was obtained from a female donor in good health, enrolled as a control in a pregnancy study.

CDR3 loop: CASSKPGQGSTDTQYF. The CDR3 nucleotides are TGTGCCAGCAGCAAACCGGGACAGGGGAGCACAGATACGCAGTATTTT. The rearrangement joins TRBV14 to TRBJ2-3; 10 nucleotides align to TRBD1. J lost 0 bases, V lost 5 bases, and 5 bases had no gene match. This CDR3 is built from 16 residues. In germline, CDR1 is SGHDN, CDR2 FVKESK.